In its sample, the clone carrying this T cell receptor beta chain was seen many times. Its antigen is unknown. The V and J ends lost 1 base and 6 bases respectively, with 13 bases between them. CDR3 size: 15 residues. CDR1 is SGHDN, CDR2 FVKESK, per germline. This entry is derived from a study of beta chain features in type 1 diabetes. Expressed TCRB transcripts were sequenced, since all the RNA that had been isolated was reverse transcribed. Read counts averaged around 3.5 million for samples of naive, central memory and regulatory T cells. Data came from immunoSEQ multiplex PCR; TCRdb stores just in-frame clones and leaves some out. Here the sample spans 310,000 or so clones, under 8.5% being singletons. Points from the study as a whole: Shorter templates might be favored by PCR, equally in patients and controls. Shortening that was moderate but significant affected the TCRB CDR3s of Type 1 diabetes patients in all four CD4+ subsets. Naive, central memory and regulatory TCRB repertoires appeared more similar among patients than healthy donors.

This TCR derives from a woman younger than 30 in good health. The chain links TRBV14 to TRBJ2-1; no reliable D call. The sequencing sample was made of central memory CD4+ T cells from blood. The CDR3 region has the DNA TGTGCCAGCAGCCAAGCAAACCCGACGGTCAATGAGCAGTTCTTC. It specifies CASSQANPTVNEQFF.